This is a list of T cell receptor beta chains from one sample in a study of T cells in Graves' hyperthyroidism and ophthalmopathy. TCRdb analysed the multiplex PCR reads with MiXCR anew, one entry per CDR3 protein. The sample holds about 300,000 distinct CDR3 sequences, approximately 15% seen once. Sequences were obtained from blood. The receptors come from a man aged 25 to 45 with Graves' hyperthyroidism. Each CDR3 is given with its conserved first and last residue. A D gene is named only where the DNA matches it firmly. Some rows mark clone size as missing; the rest say once, few, many or name a class of expanded clone.

TRBJ2-3,TRBD2,TRBV20-1,-,TGCAGTGCTAGATGGCTAGCGGGAGGAGGGGCGCAGTATTTT,CSARWLAGGGAQYF
TRBJ1-1,-,TRBV20-1,-,TGCAGTGCTTGCCACTACGGAGGGAACACTGAAGCTTTCTTT,CSACHYGGNTEAFF
TRBJ2-1,TRBD2,TRBV12-3/TRBV12-4,few,TGTGCCAGCAGTTCGGCCGGGACTAGCTTGTTGGGTGAGCAGTTCTTC,CASSSAGTSLLGEQFF
TRBJ2-7,TRBD1,TRBV2,-,TGTGCCAGCAGTGAAGCTCGGACAGGATCGCTCCACGAGCAGTACTTC,CASSEARTGSLHEQYF
TRBJ1-6,-,TRBV12-3/TRBV12-4,-,TGTGCCAGCAGTAGAGGGGGAGGGATTTCACGGTCACCCCTCCACTTT,CASSRGGGISRSPLHF
TRBJ1-2,TRBD1,TRBV7-2,many,TGTGCCAGCAGCTCGACAGGGATGGAGGACTATGGCTACACCTTC,CASSSTGMEDYGYTF
TRBJ1-5,-,TRBV4-2,-,TGTGCCAGCAGCCAAGTAATCGGAGGGAAGGGCAATCAGCCCCAGCATTTT,CASSQVIGGKGNQPQHF
TRBJ2-5,-,TRBV2,-,TGTGCCAGTCAAACCGGGACGGGCCAAGAGACCCAGTACTTC,CASQTGTGQETQYF
TRBJ2-3,TRBD1,TRBV30,-,TGTGCCTGGAGAGTAGGGGGCGGGGATACGCAGTATTTT,CAWRVGGGDTQYF
TRBJ2-3,TRBD2,TRBV5-6,few,TGTGCCAGCAGCTCGGGGGGGCAAATTAGCACAGATACGCAGTATTTT,CASSSGGQISTDTQYF
TRBJ2-3,-,TRBV7-8,many,TGTGCCAGCAGCACCCGACTCGCGAATACGCAGTATTTT,CASSTRLANTQYF
TRBJ2-1,TRBD2,TRBV11-1,-,TGTGCCAGCAGCTCTTCCGGGACTAGCGGGAAGAATGAGCAGTTCTTC,CASSSSGTSGKNEQFF
TRBJ2-1,-,TRBV12-5,many,TGTGCTAGTGGTTTGGTTCTCGGAACCCGACTCTCTGAGCAGTTCTTC,CASGLVLGTRLSEQFF
TRBJ2-3,-,TRBV14,-,TGTGCCAGCAGCAGTATCTTAGCGCGCACGGGGACAGATACGCAGTATTTT,CASSSILARTGTDTQYF
TRBJ1-2,-,TRBV3-1,-,TGTGCCAGCAGCCAAGAACTCTGGACTGCTCTCTATGGCTACACCTTC,CASSQELWTALYGYTF
TRBJ2-5,-,TRBV20-1,many,TGCAGTGCGAGGGTCGGTTCCCAAGAGACCCAGTACTTC,CSARVGSQETQYF
TRBJ1-3,TRBD1,TRBV3-1,-,TGTGCCAGCAGCCAAGATAGGGGGCCCTCTGGAAACACCATATATTTT,CASSQDRGPSGNTIYF
TRBJ2-5,-,TRBV20-1,many,TGCAGTGCTAGTTTATTCGGGCTATCCCCGGAGACCCAGTACTTC,CSASLFGLSPETQYF
TRBJ1-5,TRBD1,TRBV7-9,-,TGTGCCAGCAGCACCAGTCAGGGGGCTCTCAGTCAGCCCCAGCATTTT,CASSTSQGALSQPQHF
TRBJ2-7,-,TRBV20-1,many,TGCAGTGCTTCCGGGACCCAGGGGTACGAGCAGTACTTC,CSASGTQGYEQYF